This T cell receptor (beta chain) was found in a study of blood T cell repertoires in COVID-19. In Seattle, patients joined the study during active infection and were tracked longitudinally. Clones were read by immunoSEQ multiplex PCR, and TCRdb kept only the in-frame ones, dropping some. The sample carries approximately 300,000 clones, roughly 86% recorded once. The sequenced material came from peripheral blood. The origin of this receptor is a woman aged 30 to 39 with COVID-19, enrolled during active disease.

CDR3 nucleotide sequence: TGCGCCAGCAGCCCCTCAGCCCGGGACAGGGGGACCTACGAGCAGTACTTC. Its protein is CASSPSARDRGTYEQYF. The V call is TRBV4-1, the J call TRBJ2-7; 11 bases align to TRBD1. There are 17 residues in the CDR3. From germline, CDR1 is MGHRA and CDR2 YSYEKL. V lost 4 bases and J lost 2; bases outside the gene matches: 10.